Reported below is one T cell receptor beta chain. The target antigen is unknown. Other DNA sequences in the sample encode the same CDR3. V lost 8 bases and J 4 bases, leaving 9 bases between the germline ends. Germline-derived CDR1 and CDR2 are SNHLY and FYNNEI. The CDR3 length is 12 residues. The source of the sample is a study of identifying expanded T cells in peripheral blood. Study findings and constraints: About 1.2 clones differed between technical replicates, versus 16.4 and 19 over time.

Profiled with immunoSEQ multiplex PCR; TCRdb holds only in-frame clones, not every one. Of 81,000 or so clones in the sample, about four fifths were seen once. During the collection period, no donor immune events like infections were recorded. The sequence was obtained from a person aged 18 to 70 in good health. The sequencing sample was made of blood. J is TRBJ1-5 and V is TRBV2; the D is unclear. The CDR3 here is CASSLGNQPQHF. The CDR3 DNA follows: TGTGCCAGCTCCCTTGGGAATCAGCCCCAGCATTTT.